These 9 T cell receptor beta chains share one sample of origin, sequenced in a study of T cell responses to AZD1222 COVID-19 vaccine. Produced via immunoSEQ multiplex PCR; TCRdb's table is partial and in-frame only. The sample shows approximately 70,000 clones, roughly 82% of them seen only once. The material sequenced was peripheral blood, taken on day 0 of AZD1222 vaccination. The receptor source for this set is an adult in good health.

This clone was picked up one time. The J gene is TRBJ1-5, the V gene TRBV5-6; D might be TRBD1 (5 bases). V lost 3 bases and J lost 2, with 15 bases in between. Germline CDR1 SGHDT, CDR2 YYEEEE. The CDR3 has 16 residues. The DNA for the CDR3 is TGTGCCAGCAGCTGGGGCGGAGGGCTCGGCAATCAGCCCCAGCATTTT. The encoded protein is CASSWGGGLGNQPQHF. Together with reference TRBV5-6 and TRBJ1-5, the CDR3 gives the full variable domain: DAGVTQSPTHLIKTRGQQVTLRCSPKSGHDTVSWYQQALGQGPQFIFQYYEEEERQRGNFPDRFSGHQFPNYSSELNVNALLLGDSALYLCASSWGGGLGNQPQHFGDGTRLSIL.

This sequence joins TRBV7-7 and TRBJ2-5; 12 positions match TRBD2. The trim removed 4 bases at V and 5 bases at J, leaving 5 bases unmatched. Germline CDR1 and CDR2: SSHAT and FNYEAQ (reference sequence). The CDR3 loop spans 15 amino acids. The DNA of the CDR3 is TGTGCCAGCAGCTACACTAGCGGGGGGTTGGAGACCCAGTACTTC. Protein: CASSYTSGGLETQYF.

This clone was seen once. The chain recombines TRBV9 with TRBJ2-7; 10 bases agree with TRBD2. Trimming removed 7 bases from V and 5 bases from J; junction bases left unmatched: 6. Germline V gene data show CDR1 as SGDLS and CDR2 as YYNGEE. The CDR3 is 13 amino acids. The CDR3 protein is CASERGGKDEQYF. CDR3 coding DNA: TGTGCCAGCGAGCGGGGGGGCAAGGACGAGCAGTACTTC.

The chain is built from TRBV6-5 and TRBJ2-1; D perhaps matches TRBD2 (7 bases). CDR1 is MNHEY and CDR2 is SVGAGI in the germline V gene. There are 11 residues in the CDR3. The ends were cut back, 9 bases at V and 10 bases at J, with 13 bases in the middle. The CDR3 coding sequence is TGTGCCAGTGAGGGAGGGGGAGAGCAGTTCTTC. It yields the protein CASEGGGEQFF.

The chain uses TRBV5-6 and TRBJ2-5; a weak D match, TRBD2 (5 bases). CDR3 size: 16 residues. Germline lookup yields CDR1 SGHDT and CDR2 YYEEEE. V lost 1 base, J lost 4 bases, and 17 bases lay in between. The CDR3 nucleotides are TGTGCCAGCAGCTTGAGTACAGAGGGCGCAGGAGAGACCCAGTACTTC. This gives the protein CASSLSTEGAGETQYF.

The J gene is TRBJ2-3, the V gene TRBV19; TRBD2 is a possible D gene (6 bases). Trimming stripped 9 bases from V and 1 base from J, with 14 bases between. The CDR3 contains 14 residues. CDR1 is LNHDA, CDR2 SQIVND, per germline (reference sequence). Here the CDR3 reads CASASDSRTDTQYF. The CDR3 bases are TGTGCCAGCGCTAGCGACAGTCGCACAGATACGCAGTATTTT.

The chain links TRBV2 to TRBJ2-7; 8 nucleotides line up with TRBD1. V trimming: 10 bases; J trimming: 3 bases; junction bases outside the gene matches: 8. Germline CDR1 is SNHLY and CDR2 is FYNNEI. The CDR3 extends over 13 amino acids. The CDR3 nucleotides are TGTGCCACTCGTCGGGACAGGAGCTACGAGCAGTACTTC. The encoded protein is CATRRDRSYEQYF.

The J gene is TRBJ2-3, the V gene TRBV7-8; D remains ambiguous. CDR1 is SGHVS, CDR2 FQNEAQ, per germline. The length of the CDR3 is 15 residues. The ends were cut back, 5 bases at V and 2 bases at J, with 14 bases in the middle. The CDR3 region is CASSTDTFHTDTQYF. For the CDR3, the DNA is TGTGCCAGCAGCACCGACACTTTTCACACAGATACGCAGTATTTT.

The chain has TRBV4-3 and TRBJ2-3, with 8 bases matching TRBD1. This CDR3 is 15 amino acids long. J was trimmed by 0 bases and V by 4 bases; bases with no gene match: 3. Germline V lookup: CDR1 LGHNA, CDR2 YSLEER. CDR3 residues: CASSPGQASTDTQYF. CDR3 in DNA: TGCGCCAGCAGCCCGGGACAGGCTAGCACAGATACGCAGTATTTT.